These 10 T cell receptor beta chains originate from one sample sequenced in a study of blood T cell repertoires in COVID-19. Sequenced by immunoSEQ multiplex PCR; TCRdb stores in-frame clones only, minus some. The sample has fewer than 250,000 clones, 83% seen once; the top ten hold more than 5.5%. The sequenced material came from peripheral blood. These receptors were collected from a human donor in a cohort sampled during active COVID-19.

This chain connects TRBV28 to TRBJ2-3; 13 bases map to TRBD2. The V gene end was trimmed by 6 bases and the J gene end by 1 base; junction bases not matched to a gene: 13. CDR3 length: 19 amino acids. Germline V gene sequence: CDR1 MDHEN, CDR2 SYDVKM. Here the CDR3 DNA reads TGTGCCAGCAGCCCCGGGACTAGCGGGAACGGGGGGGGCACAGATACGCAGTATTTT. This encodes CASSPGTSGNGGGTDTQYF.

The chain has TRBV7-3 and TRBJ1-1; unclear D gene. CDR3 size: 14 residues. Germline CDR1 is SGHTA and CDR2 is FQGTGA. V gave up 3 bases and J gave up 2 bases, with 10 bases separating them. The CDR3 is CASSFLPGNTEAFF. CDR3 nucleotides: TGTGCCAGCAGCTTTTTACCGGGTAACACTGAAGCTTTCTTT. Variable domain in full (rest from reference TRBV7-3 and TRBJ1-1): GAGVSQTPSNKVTEKGKYVELRCDPISGHTALYWYRQSLGQGPEFLIYFQGTGAADDSGLPNDRFFAVRPEGSVSTLKIQRTERGDSAVYLCASSFLPGNTEAFFGQGTRLTVV.

V is TRBV5-1 and J is TRBJ1-2; 7 positions match TRBD1. V trimming: 4 bases; J trimming: 4 bases; junction bases outside the gene matches: 10. Germline V gene data show CDR1 as SGHRS and CDR2 as YFSETQ. The CDR3 extends over 15 amino acids. CDR3 sequence (DNA): TGCGCCAGCAGCCTGACTTGGGACAGTCTCTATGGCTACACCTTC. This encodes CASSLTWDSLYGYTF.

The chain employs TRBV6-5 and TRBJ2-5; no clear D gene. In germline, CDR1 is MNHEY, CDR2 SVGAGI. With 6 bases removed from V and 5 bases from J, the gap between germline ends came to 16 bases. CDR3 length: 14 residues. The CDR3 loop reads CASSQEIVGETQYF. CDR3 coding DNA: TGTGCCAGCAGCCAAGAGATAGTCGGTGAGACCCAGTACTTC.

The chain recombines TRBV6-5 with TRBJ1-2; 10 bases are shared with TRBD1. Germline CDR1 and CDR2: MNHEY and SVGAGI. CDR3 length: 13 amino acids. After removal of 6 bases from V and 14 bases from J, the junction contained 12 bases not matched to a gene. CDR3 amino acids: CASSQGTGEVGTF. CDR3 sequence (DNA): TGTGCCAGCAGCCAAGGGACAGGGGAGGTGGGGACCTTC.

The chain is built from TRBV6-5 and TRBJ1-1; tentative D call: TRBD1 (6 bases). The ends were cut back, 6 bases at V and 5 bases at J, with 19 bases in the middle. CDR3 length: 15 residues. Germline assignment: CDR1 MNHEY and CDR2 SVGAGI. This chain's CDR3 is CASRGTAGAGTEAFF. The CDR3 DNA reads as TGTGCCAGCAGAGGAACTGCAGGGGCCGGGACTGAAGCTTTCTTT.

The chain combines TRBV6-4 with TRBJ2-7, with 7 bases matching TRBD2. After removal of 5 bases from V and 6 bases from J, the junction contained 10 bases not matched to a gene. In germline, CDR1 is MRHNA, CDR2 SNTAGT. The CDR3 has 14 amino acids. For the CDR3, the DNA is TGTGCCAGCAGTTATGAAGCGGGATTGGCCGAGCAGTACTTC. It codes for CASSYEAGLAEQYF.

The chain has TRBV28 and TRBJ2-7; tentatively, D is TRBD1 (5 bases). V was trimmed by 1 base and J by 5 bases, leaving 24 bases between them. This CDR3 contains 18 residues. The germline gives CDR1 MDHEN, CDR2 SYDVKM. The CDR3 coding sequence is TGTGCCAGCAGTTTATTGTTTAGACAGACACCGCTCGATGACGAGCAGTACTTC. This encodes CASSLLFRQTPLDDEQYF.

Notes on this clone: This specimen includes other DNA sequences encoding the same CDR3. V gene TRBV11-2 combines with J gene TRBJ2-7; a possible D gene is TRBD2 (5 bases). V was clipped by 0 bases and J by 3 bases, with 6 bases between them. The CDR3 consists of 13 residues. The V gene's germline CDR1 is SGHAT and CDR2 FQNNGV. For the CDR3, the DNA is TGTGCCAGCAGCTTAGACCGGGACTACGAGCAGTACTTC. Its protein product is CASSLDRDYEQYF.

The sample holds a few counts of this clone. This chain connects TRBV20-1 to TRBJ1-4, with D perhaps TRBD1 (5 bases). Trimming took 5 bases from V and 4 from J, leaving 17 bases between them. The CDR3 loop spans 15 amino acids. Germline V gene sequence: CDR1 DFQATT, CDR2 SNEGSKA (reference sequence). The CDR3 region is CSACGTGLINEKLFF. DNA for the CDR3: TGCAGTGCTTGTGGAACGGGACTGATTAATGAAAAACTGTTTTTT.